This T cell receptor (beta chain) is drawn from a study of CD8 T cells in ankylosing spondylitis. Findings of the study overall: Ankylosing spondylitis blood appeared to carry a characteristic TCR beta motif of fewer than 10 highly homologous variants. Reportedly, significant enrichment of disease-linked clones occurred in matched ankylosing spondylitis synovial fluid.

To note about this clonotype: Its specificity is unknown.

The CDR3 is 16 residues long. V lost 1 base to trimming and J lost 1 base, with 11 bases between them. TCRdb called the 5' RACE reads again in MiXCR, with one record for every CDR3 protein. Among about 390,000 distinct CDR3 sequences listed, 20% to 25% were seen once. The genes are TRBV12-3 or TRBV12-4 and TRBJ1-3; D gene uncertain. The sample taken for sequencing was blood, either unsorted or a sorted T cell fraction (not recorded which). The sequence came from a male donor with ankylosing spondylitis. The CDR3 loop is CASSLGVPTSGNTIYF. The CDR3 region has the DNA TGTGCCAGCAGTTTAGGCGTTCCTACTTCTGGAAACACCATATATTTT.